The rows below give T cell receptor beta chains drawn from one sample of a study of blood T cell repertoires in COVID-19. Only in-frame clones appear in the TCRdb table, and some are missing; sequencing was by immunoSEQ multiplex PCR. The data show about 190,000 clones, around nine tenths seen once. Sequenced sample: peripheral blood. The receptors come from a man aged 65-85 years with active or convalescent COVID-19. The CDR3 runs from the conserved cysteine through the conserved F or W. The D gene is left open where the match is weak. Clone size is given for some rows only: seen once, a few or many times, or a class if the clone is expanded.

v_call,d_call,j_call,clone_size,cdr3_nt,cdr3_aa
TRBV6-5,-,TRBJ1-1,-,TGTGCCAGCAGAACGACTGGCACTGAAGCTTTCTTT,CASRTTGTEAFF
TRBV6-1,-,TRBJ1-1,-,TGTGCCAGCAGTGAAGCGGGGCATCTAATTCGCATGAACACTGAAGCTTTCTTT,CASSEAGHLIRMNTEAFF
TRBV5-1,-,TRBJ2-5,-,TGCGCCAGCAGCTTGGGGGTAGGTGCGGTCCAAGAGACCCAGTACTTC,CASSLGVGAVQETQYF
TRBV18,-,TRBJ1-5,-,TGTGCCAGCTCACCTCAGGGGATTAGCAATCAGCCCCAGCATTTT,CASSPQGISNQPQHF
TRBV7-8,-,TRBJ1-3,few,TGTGCCAGCAGCACATGGACAGCGAGCGAAGGAAACACCATATATTTT,CASSTWTASEGNTIYF
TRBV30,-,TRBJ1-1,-,TGTGCCTGGAGTGTGACTCCGTTCCGTTACCGGCAGAACACTGAAGCTTTCTTT,CAWSVTPFRYRQNTEAFF
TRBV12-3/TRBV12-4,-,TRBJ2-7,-,TGTGCCAGCAGTTTAGGCAGCTCCTACGAGCAGTACTTC,CASSLGSSYEQYF
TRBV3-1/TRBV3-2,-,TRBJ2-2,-,TGTGCCAGCAGCCAATTCGAGGGGGAGCTGTTTTTT,CASSQFEGELFF
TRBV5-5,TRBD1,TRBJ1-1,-,TGTGCCAGCAGCAAACAGGGGGTCTGGGCTGAAGCTTTCTTT,CASSKQGVWAEAFF
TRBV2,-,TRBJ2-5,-,TGTGCCAGCAGTCTCGGCAGGGGAGAGACCCAGTACTTC,CASSLGRGETQYF
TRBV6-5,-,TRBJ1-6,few,TGTGCCAGCAGTTACTCCGGACAACTATCACCCCTCCACTTT,CASSYSGQLSPLHF
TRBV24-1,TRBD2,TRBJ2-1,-,TGTGCCACCAGTGACGGACTAGCGGGAGGGTTTTTTTACAATGAGCAGTTCTTC,CATSDGLAGGFFYNEQFF
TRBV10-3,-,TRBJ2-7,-,TGTGCCTCCCTGGCAGAAGGGGCCTACGAGCAGTACTTC,CASLAEGAYEQYF
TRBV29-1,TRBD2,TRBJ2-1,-,TGCAGCGTTGACATTAGCGGGGGTGGTGACAATGAGCAGTTCTTC,CSVDISGGGDNEQFF
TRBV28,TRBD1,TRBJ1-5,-,TGTGCCAGCAGTTCGACAGGGGTCCTCAATCAGCCCCAGCATTTT,CASSSTGVLNQPQHF
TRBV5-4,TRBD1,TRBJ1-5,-,TGTGCCAGCAGCCGACAGGGTCGCAATCAGCCCCAGCATTTT,CASSRQGRNQPQHF
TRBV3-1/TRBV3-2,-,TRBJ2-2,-,TGTGCCAGCAGCCCGACCGGGATTCCGAACACCGGGGAGCTGTTTTTT,CASSPTGIPNTGELFF
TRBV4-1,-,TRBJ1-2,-,TGCGCCAGCAGCCCGACGTCGGGCAGGGTTAGTGGCTACACCTTC,CASSPTSGRVSGYTF
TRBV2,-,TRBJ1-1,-,TGTGCCAGCAAGGCAGGGGTGAACACTGAAGCTTTCTTT,CASKAGVNTEAFF
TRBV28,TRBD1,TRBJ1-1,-,TGTGCCAGCAGTTTCAGGGGGGCGGTAGGTCTTAGGGCTGAAGCTTTCTTT,CASSFRGAVGLRAEAFF
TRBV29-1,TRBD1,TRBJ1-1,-,TGCAGCGTAGGACAGGTGGCCGGGGGCACTGAAGCTTTCTTT,CSVGQVAGGTEAFF
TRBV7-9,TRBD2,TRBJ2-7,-,TGTGCCAGCAGCTTAGCGCAGGGACTAGCGGGAAACCACGAGCAGTACTTC,CASSLAQGLAGNHEQYF
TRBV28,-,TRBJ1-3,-,TGTGCCAGCAGTTTAGAACTCTCTGGAAACACCATATATTTT,CASSLELSGNTIYF
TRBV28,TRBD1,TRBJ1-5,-,TGTGCCAGCAGAAGACAGGGGGGGAGCAATCAGCCCCAGCATTTT,CASRRQGGSNQPQHF
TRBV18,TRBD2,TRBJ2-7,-,TGTGCCAGCTCAAGGGGACTAGCGGGAGATGAGCAGTACTTC,CASSRGLAGDEQYF
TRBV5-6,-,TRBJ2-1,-,TGTGCCAGCAGCTCCGAGGGACACCTGGTTTCCTACAATGAGCAGTTCTTC,CASSSEGHLVSYNEQFF
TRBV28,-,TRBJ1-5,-,TGTGCCAGCACTCACAGGGACAATCAGCCCCAGCATTTT,CASTHRDNQPQHF
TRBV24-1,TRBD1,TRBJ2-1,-,TGTGCCACCAGTGATGGACCCACCGGGACAGGGGGCTACGGTGAGCAGTTCTTC,CATSDGPTGTGGYGEQFF
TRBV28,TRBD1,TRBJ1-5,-,TGTGCCAGCAGTTTATTAGGAGGGACAGCAAATCAGCCCCAGCATTTT,CASSLLGGTANQPQHF
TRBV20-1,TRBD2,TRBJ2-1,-,TGCAGTGCTAGTACCAGCGGGAGGGGGTCCTACAATGAGCAGTTCTTC,CSASTSGRGSYNEQFF
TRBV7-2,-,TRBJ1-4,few,TGTGCCAGCAGCTTAGAGGGGCTGGAGAATGAAAAACTGTTTTTT,CASSLEGLENEKLFF
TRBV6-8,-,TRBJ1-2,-,TGTGCCAGCAAGGGGTGGGACTTTCAGGGCTACACCTTC,CASKGWDFQGYTF
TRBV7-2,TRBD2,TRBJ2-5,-,TGTGCCAGCAGCTCGGGACTAGCGGGAGTAGAGACCCAGTACTTC,CASSSGLAGVETQYF
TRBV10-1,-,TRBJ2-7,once,TGCGCCAGCAGCACTAAGAGTAATGGCGAGCAGTACTTC,CASSTKSNGEQYF
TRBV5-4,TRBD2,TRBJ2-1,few,TGTGCCAGCGAGGGACTAGCGGGCAATGAGCAGTTCTTC,CASEGLAGNEQFF
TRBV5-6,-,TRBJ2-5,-,TGTGCCAGCAGCTTGGCTCACCTCCAGGAGACCCAGTACTTC,CASSLAHLQETQYF
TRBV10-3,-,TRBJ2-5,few,TGTGCCATCAGTACAGGTTGGGTAGAGACCCAGTACTTC,CAISTGWVETQYF
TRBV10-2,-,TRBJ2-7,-,TGCGCCAGCAGTCCGAGGACAGCCTTCTACGAGCAGTACTTC,CASSPRTAFYEQYF
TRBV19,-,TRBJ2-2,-,TGTGCCAGTAGTATAGGTAGATTGGCCGGGGAGCTGTTTTTT,CASSIGRLAGELFF
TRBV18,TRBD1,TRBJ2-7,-,TGTGCCAGCTCACCTCAGGGGGATAGCTTCGAGCAGTACTTC,CASSPQGDSFEQYF
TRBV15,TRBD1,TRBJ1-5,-,TGTGCCACCAGCGAGGGACAGGAAAATCAGCCCCAGCATTTT,CATSEGQENQPQHF